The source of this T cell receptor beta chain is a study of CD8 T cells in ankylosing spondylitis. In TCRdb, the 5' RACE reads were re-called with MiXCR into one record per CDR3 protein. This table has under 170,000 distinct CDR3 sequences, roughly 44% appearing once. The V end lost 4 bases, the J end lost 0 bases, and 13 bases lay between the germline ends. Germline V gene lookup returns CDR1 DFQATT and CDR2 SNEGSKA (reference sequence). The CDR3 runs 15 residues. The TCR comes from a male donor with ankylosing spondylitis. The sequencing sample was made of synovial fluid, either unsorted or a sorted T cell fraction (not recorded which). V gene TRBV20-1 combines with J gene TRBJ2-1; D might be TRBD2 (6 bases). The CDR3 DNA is TGCAGTGCTAATATAGCGGAGCACTCCTACAATGAGCAGTTCTTC. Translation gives CSANIAEHSYNEQFF.